This TCR beta chain was sequenced for a study of blood T cells in healthy people across ages (dated by TCRdb to 2013 to 2016). A note on the overall study: In model experiments, template switching captured roughly one uniquely barcoded TCR beta cDNA molecule for every two T cells. To track age-related changes in TCR beta repertoire diversity, the study relied on deep sequencing normalized with unique cDNA molecular identifiers. Donors were grouped into four age groups: young (average approximately 15 years), middle-aged (about 40), aged (approximately 67) and long-lived (approximately 75). For two donors (one aged 18 to 30 and one aged 80 or older), the study analyzed two additional independent replicas of 1 million unique cDNA reads from the same blood draw. The investigation overall reported the following: A strong correlation was found between observed TCR beta diversity and the percentage of naive T cells measured by flow cytometry. Estimates of total diversity based on one million sequenced T cells were considered lower bounds and underestimates. Compared with the aged group, the long-lived group had more naive CD4+ T cells, fewer expanded clones and increased TCR diversity, suggesting age selection. Observed TCR beta diversity per million T cells fell roughly linearly with age, and a significant reduction was already apparent by age approximately 40. Because donor CMV infection status was unknown, age-related changes in expanded clonotypes were potentially confounded. Because profiling used bulk unsorted PBMCs, naive and antigen-experienced compartments could not be compared conclusively.

About this clonotype: No antigen is known for it. No quality values exist for individual bases; no much larger clone is one base distant.

Reading the germline V gene (reference sequence) gives CDR1 LGHDT and CDR2 YNNKEL. V and J lose 1 base and 4 bases, and a span of 8 bases separates them. From cysteine to phenylalanine, the CDR3 is 15 amino acids long. The entry retains the CDR3 DNA only, 45 bases that are in frame from base 1. The library relied on 5' RACE. Instrument used: Illumina HiSeq 2500. The second PCR ran for roughly 6 to 11 cycles and used a J-beta primer mix along with a sample-barcoded 5' primer. A template-switch 5' adaptor carrying 12 random nucleotides introduced a unique molecular identifier onto each TCR beta cDNA molecule. Each sample yielded at least 3 million CDR3-containing paired-end reads. The Mint cDNA synthesis kit, primed by a TRBC-specific oligonucleotide, was used to synthesize first-strand cDNA from all RNA. Following uracil-DNA glycosylase treatment, all cDNA underwent a first 18-cycle PCR with the universal primers M1SS and BC2_uni_R. The source study handled its data this way. For normalization, 1 million high-quality reads, each with a distinct molecular identifier, were randomly selected from each sample. Instead of being binned into consensus sequences, reads with shared molecular identifiers were discarded. CDR3 identification, clonotype clustering and error correction used MiTCR with a Q25 quality threshold and the strictest error-elimination algorithm. A nonparametric unseen species model with Euler transformation was used to estimate lower-bound total TCR beta diversity. TCRdb cleaned the public reads at Q25 with fastp, built clones with MiXCR and kept in-frame beta chains. Merged by CDR3 protein, the rows form single entries marked with the most common genes and DNA. Clone size and V and J calls follow TCRdb, not the original study. The sample contains roughly 1,000,000 distinct CDR3 sequences, around 25% of them found a single time. Approximately 0.79% of the sample lies in the top ten.

The approximately 39 donors, aged about 6 to 95 years, were systemically healthy Caucasian individuals from Russia. Each donor gave about 9.2 milliliters of peripheral blood, drawn into EDTA-treated Vacutainer tubes. Ficoll-Paque density-gradient centrifugation was used to isolate PBMCs, with at least 6 million per sample. Trizol reagent was used to extract total RNA from the PBMCs, yielding at least 6 micrograms per sample. Naive CD45RAhigh/CD27high T cell percentages were measured by flow cytometry on a PBMC aliquot from every donor. This sample was shared with a second study, whose subject was T cells of mothers and their children. Looking at the second paper: Donors were nine systemically healthy Caucasian individuals: three mothers and their six children. cDNA synthesis consumed the entire amount of extracted RNA, loaded at around 1.4 ug RNA in each 15 ul reaction. In the second PCR, the M1S primer added sample barcodes and 2-4 random nucleotides. More than 9 million TCR beta CDR3 reads were obtained from each mother, and roughly 3.1 million reads were obtained from each child. Thymic selection similarly shapes TCR recombination output in related and unrelated pairs, with minor effect from inherited differences. Normalized repertoire overlap was always slightly but never significantly higher in related than unrelated mother-child pairs. Persistent microchimeric T cell clones were not detected, at a sensitivity of 85 to 100 clones per million clonotypes. In the study, deep NGS was used to compare the TCR beta repertoires of mothers and children, and features distinguishing related mother-child pairs from unrelated individuals were sought. Mothers averaged roughly 36 +/- 4 years of age and children averaged about 10 +/- 4 years. Libraries were sequenced on Illumina HiSeq 2000 with 100+100 nt paired-end reads after adapter ligation with NEBNext reagents. To prevent cross-contamination, the mother and child libraries were prepared a month apart and were sequenced in separate runs. Between roughly 450,000 and 2,200,000 distinct TCR beta clonotypes were identified per donor. Naive TCR beta clonotypes were estimated from low-frequency clonotypes matched to each donor's FACS-determined naive share, without sorting.

The TCR was taken from a girl aged 2 to 9 in good health. The sequenced material came from blood. The rearrangement joined TRBV3-1 to TRBJ1-6; the D gene is not confidently resolved. The bases read TGTGCCAGCAGCCAAGGACTCACGTATAATTCACCCCTCCACTTT. The resulting protein is CASSQGLTYNSPLHF.